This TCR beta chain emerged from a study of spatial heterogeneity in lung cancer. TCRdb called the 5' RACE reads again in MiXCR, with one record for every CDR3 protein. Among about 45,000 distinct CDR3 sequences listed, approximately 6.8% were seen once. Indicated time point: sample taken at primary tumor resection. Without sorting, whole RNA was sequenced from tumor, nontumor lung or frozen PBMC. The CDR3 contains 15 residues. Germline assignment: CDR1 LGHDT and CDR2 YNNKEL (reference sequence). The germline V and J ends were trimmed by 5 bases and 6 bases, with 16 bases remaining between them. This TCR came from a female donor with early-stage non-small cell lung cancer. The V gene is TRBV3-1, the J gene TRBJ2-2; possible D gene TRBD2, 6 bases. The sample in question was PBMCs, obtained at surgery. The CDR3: CASSENSGRAGELFF. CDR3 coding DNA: TGTGCCAGCAGCGAGAATAGCGGAAGGGCCGGGGAGCTGTTTTTT.